What follows are 11 T cell receptor beta chains derived from one specimen sequenced in a study of shared clonotypes between healthy human individuals (dated by TCRdb to 2018 to 2020). Library prep was done by the immunoSEQ multiplex PCR assay. TCRdb took this table from immuneACCESS and kept in-frame rearrangements with V and J called. Such tables lack part of the clones; where checked against another copy, unresolved V genes explain under half of the gap, and the rest is unexplained. This sample lists about 490,000 clones; around 80% were detected once. Approximately 12% of the sample is in the top ten clones. Sample: PBMCs. Receptors were obtained from a woman in her forties in good health. Some clones in this sample may be carry-over from other donors' samples.

V is TRBV27 and J is TRBJ2-2; possible D gene TRBD1, 6 bases. Germline CDR1 MNHEY, CDR2 SMNVEV (reference sequence). V lost 5 bases, J lost 5 bases, and 12 bases lay in between. The length of the CDR3 is 14 residues. Written as DNA, the CDR3 is TGTGCCAGCAGTCCCACAGGGTGGACCGGGGAGCTGTTTTTT. Translated, it gives CASSPTGWTGELFF.

The chain links TRBV5-6 to TRBJ2-3; TRBD2 might be the D (6 bases). The germline V gene has CDR1 SGHDT and CDR2 YYEEEE. V was cut by 3 bases and J by 8 bases, with 19 bases left in between. The CDR3 sequence is 15 residues long. DNA for the CDR3: TGTGCCAGCAGCTCCGTTGGGGGGAGGCCTCCTACGCAGTATTTT. As protein: CASSSVGGRPPTQYF.

This rearrangement joins TRBV4-1 to TRBJ2-3; 13 positions agree with TRBD2. CDR1 is MGHRA, CDR2 YSYEKL, per germline. The ends lost 2 bases at V and 0 bases at J; junction bases unmatched: 11. This CDR3 region has 20 residues. CDR3 in DNA: TGCGCCAGCAGCCAACCGGCACTAGCGGGAGGGCAGACTAGCACAGATACGCAGTATTTT. This translates into CASSQPALAGGQTSTDTQYF.

The rearrangement links TRBV11-2 to TRBJ2-3, with 7 bases identical to TRBD1. The CDR3 extends over 12 amino acids. Germline V gene data show CDR1 as SGHAT and CDR2 as FQNNGV. J lost 11 bases, V lost 0 bases, and 2 bases had no gene match. CDR3 protein: CASSLDWTGQYF. CDR3 nucleotide sequence: TGTGCCAGCAGCTTAGATTGGACAGGGCAGTATTTT.

CDR3 coding DNA: TGCGCCAGCAGCGCGGGGCCGCCAGCCGAGCAGTACTTC. It specifies CASSAGPPAEQYF. This chain uses TRBV10-2 with TRBJ2-7; possibly TRBD2 for D (6 bases). The CDR3 has 13 amino acids. Germline V lookup: CDR1 WSHSY, CDR2 SAAADI. V dropped 6 bases and J dropped 6 bases, with 15 bases sitting between them.

This clone appeared many times. The chain employs TRBV27 and TRBJ1-5, with unresolved D. Deletions cut 6 bases from V and 4 bases from J, with 10 bases between. CDR1 is MNHEY and CDR2 is SMNVEV in the germline V gene (reference sequence). CDR3 length: 13 residues. The CDR3: CASRELGNQPQHF. CDR3 bases: TGTGCCAGCAGGGAGTTGGGGAATCAGCCCCAGCATTTT.

In its sample, this clone was seen many times. The chain joins TRBV10-2 to TRBJ1-1; D is undetermined. V lost 8 bases and J 8 bases, leaving 15 bases between the germline ends. Germline assignment: CDR1 WSHSY and CDR2 SAAADI. The CDR3 spans 12 residues. The CDR3 sequence: CASGPRFGEAFF. CDR3 bases: TGCGCCAGCGGGCCGAGATTTGGCGAAGCTTTCTTT.

This clone has only one observation. V is TRBV7-8 and J is TRBJ2-7; 10 bases align to TRBD1. J was trimmed by 0 bases and V by 5 bases; bases with no gene match: 4. Per germline, CDR1 SGHVS and CDR2 FQNEAQ. The CDR3 length is 15 residues. The CDR3 coding sequence is TGTGCCAGCAGCCAAGGGGACAGGGGCTCCTACGAGCAGTACTTC. Its translation is CASSQGDRGSYEQYF.

V and J are TRBV29-1 and TRBJ2-7; weak D call: TRBD1 (6 bases). The germline V gene has CDR1 SQVTM and CDR2 ANQGSEA. The V gene lost 2 bases and the J gene lost 1 base, with 9 bases spanning the gap. CDR3 length: 13 amino acids. This CDR3 is CSVEFQGSYEQYF. The CDR3, as DNA: TGCAGCGTTGAATTTCAGGGGTCCTACGAGCAGTACTTC.

Concerning this clone itself: A far more abundant clone sits one base away, making this likely a read error. The V and J genes are TRBV11-1 and TRBJ2-7; D might be TRBD2 (5 bases). This CDR3 has 15 residues. Trimming cost V 0 bases and J 3 bases, with 12 bases left between them. The germline V gene encodes CDR1 SGHAT and CDR2 FQDESV (reference sequence). As DNA, the CDR3 is TGTGCCAGCAGCTTAGCAGTGGCTAGCAGCTACGAGCAGTACTTC. This codes for CASSLAVASSYEQYF.

This clone was detected once. This sequence is one base from a far larger clone and is likely a read error. The rearrangement joins TRBV28 to TRBJ2-5, with D unclear. TRBJ2-7 explains the end of the DNA better; the J call may be wrong. This CDR3 contains 12 residues. Germline CDR1 and CDR2: MDHEN and SYDVKM. This CDR3 is CASSFQSYEQYF. The CDR3 DNA follows: TGTGCCAGCAGTTTCCAGAGCTACGAGCAGTACTTC.